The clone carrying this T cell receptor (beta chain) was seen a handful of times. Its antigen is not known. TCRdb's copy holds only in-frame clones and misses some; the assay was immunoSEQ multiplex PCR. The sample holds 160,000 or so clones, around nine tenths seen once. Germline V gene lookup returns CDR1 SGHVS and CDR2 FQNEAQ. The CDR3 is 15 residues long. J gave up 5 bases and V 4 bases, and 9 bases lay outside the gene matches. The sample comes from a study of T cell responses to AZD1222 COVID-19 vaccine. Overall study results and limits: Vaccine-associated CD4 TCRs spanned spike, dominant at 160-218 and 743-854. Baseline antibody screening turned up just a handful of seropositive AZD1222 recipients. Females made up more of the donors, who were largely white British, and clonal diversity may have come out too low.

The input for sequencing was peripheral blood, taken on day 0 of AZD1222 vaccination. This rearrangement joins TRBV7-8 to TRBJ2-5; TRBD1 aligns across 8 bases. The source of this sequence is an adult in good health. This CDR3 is CASSSWTGQRETQYF. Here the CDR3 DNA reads TGTGCCAGCAGCTCGTGGACAGGGCAAAGGGAGACCCAGTACTTC. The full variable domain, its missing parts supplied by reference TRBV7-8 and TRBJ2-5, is GAGVSQSPRYKVAKRGQDVALRCDPISGHVSLFWYQQALGQGPEFLTYFQNEAQLDKSGLPSDRFFAERPEGSVSTLKIQRTQQEDSAVYLCASSSWTGQRETQYFGPGTRLLVL.